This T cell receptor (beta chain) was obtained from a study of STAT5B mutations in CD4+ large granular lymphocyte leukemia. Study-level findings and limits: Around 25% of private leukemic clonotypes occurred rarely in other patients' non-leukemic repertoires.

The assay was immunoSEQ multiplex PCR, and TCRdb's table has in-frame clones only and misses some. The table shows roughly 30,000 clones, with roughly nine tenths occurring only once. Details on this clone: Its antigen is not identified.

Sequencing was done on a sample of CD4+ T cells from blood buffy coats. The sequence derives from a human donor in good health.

CDR3 bases: TGTGCCACCAGCAGAGATGATAATTGGGACAGGAACACTGAAGCTTTCTTT. This sequence encodes CATSRDDNWDRNTEAFF. The chain joins TRBV15 to TRBJ1-1; 7 bases map to TRBD1. The germline V gene has CDR1 LNHNV and CDR2 YYDKDF (reference sequence). The junction had 8 bases not matched to a gene; V was cut back by 0 bases and J by 1 base. The CDR3 is 17 residues long.